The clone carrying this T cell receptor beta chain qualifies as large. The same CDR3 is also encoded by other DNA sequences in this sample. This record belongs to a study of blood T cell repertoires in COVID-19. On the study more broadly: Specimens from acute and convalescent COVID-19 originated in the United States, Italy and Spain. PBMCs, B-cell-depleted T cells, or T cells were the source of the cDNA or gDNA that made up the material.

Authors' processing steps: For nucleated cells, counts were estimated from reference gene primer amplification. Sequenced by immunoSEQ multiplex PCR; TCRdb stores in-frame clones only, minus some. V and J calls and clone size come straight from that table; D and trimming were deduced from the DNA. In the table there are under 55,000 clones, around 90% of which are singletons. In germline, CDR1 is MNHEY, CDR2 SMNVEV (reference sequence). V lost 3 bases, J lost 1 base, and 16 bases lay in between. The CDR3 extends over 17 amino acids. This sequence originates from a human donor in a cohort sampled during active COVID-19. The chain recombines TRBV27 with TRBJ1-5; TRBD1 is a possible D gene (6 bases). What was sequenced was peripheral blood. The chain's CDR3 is CASSLSGGQGSNQPQHF. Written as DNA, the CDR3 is TGTGCCAGCAGTTTGAGTGGTGGGCAGGGGAGCAATCAGCCCCAGCATTTT.